The 10 T cell receptor beta chains below come from one sample, sequenced in a study of Graves' ophthalmopathy and Graves' hyperthyroidism. As the template, RNA transcripts were used to amplify TCR beta CDR3 regions. The workflow started with a first-round RT-PCR run with HTBI primers and then moved on to a second-round multiplex PCR. TCRdb used MiXCR to reprocess the multiplex PCR reads, holding one entry per CDR3 protein. Altogether about 210,000 distinct CDR3 sequences are present, under 30% being singletons, with the ten largest covering around 9.8%. Sample: peripheral blood. These receptor sequences come from a man in his forties or fifties with Graves' ophthalmopathy.

In its sample, this clonotype was seen many times. V usage is TRBV19 and J usage is TRBJ1-1; D remains ambiguous. Between the trimmed V and J ends, which lost 6 bases and 1 base, there was a span of 15 bases. Germline lookup yields CDR1 LNHDA and CDR2 SQIVND (reference sequence). The CDR3 covers 15 residues. The CDR3 DNA reads as TGTGCCAGTAGACTGATGGTAGCCGCGAACACTGAAGCTTTCTTT. The encoded protein is CASRLMVAANTEAFF.

V usage is TRBV27 and J usage is TRBJ2-7; D tentatively reads TRBD1 or TRBD2 (5 bases each). The germline V gene encodes CDR1 MNHEY and CDR2 SMNVEV (reference sequence). V lost 0 bases, J lost 3 bases, and 21 bases lay in between. This CDR3 region has 18 residues. The CDR3 DNA follows: TGTGCCAGCAGTTTATCCACCCCCGGGACCGGGGCCAACTACGAGCAGTACTTC. This codes for CASSLSTPGTGANYEQYF.

This rearrangement joins TRBV6-5 to TRBJ2-7; D not certain. V dropped 0 bases and J dropped 3 bases, with 12 bases sitting between them. The CDR3 covers 15 residues. Germline CDR1 and CDR2: MNHEY and SVGAGI. The CDR3 nucleotides read TGTGCCAGCAGTTACTCGTATCAGGAGAACTACGAGCAGTACTTC. It specifies CASSYSYQENYEQYF.

The chain uses TRBV6-2 or TRBV6-3 and TRBJ2-2; possibly TRBD1 for D (6 bases). CDR3 length: 15 amino acids. Germline loops: CDR1 MNHEY, CDR2 SVGEGT. V lost 2 bases and J 5 bases, leaving 12 bases between the germline ends. The CDR3 loop is CASSYAGVWTGELFF. The CDR3 DNA reads as TGTGCCAGCAGTTACGCAGGGGTTTGGACCGGGGAGCTGTTTTTT.

This clonotype was picked up one time. The chain carries TRBV6-5 and TRBJ2-4; no clear D gene. The better agreement between TRBJ2-5 and the DNA end casts doubt on the J call. Germline V lookup: CDR1 MNHEY, CDR2 SVGAGI. This CDR3 is built from 13 residues. Written as DNA, the CDR3 is TGTGCCAGCAGTTACACCCCCGGGGAGACCCAGTACTTC. Its protein is CASSYTPGETQYF.

At least ten counts were recorded for this clonotype. J is TRBJ2-2 and V is TRBV25-1, with D unresolved. Germline CDR1 and CDR2: MGHDK and SYGVNS. The CDR3 spans 19 residues. The V gene lost 1 base and the J gene lost 0 bases, with 18 bases spanning the gap. The CDR3 nucleotides are TGTGCCAGCAGTGAATTTTTGATCTGGACCCCCGCGAACACCGGGGAGCTGTTTTTT. Residues: CASSEFLIWTPANTGELFF.

The chain has TRBV19 and TRBJ1-5; 9 positions match TRBD1. The CDR3 is made up of 17 amino acids. Germline trimming cut 6 bases from V and 2 bases from J; bases unmatched to any gene: 11. CDR1 and CDR2 from the germline V gene are LNHDA and SQIVND (reference sequence). CDR3 coding DNA: TGTGCCAGTAGCGATCAAGGACAGGGGAGGGGCAATCAGCCCCAGCATTTT. Translating it yields CASSDQGQGRGNQPQHF.

The rearrangement links TRBV24-1 to TRBJ2-7; 7 positions agree with TRBD1. The length of the CDR3 is 20 residues. Losses at the gene ends were 7 bases for V and 0 bases for J; bases not matched to a gene: 23. CDR1 is KGHDR, CDR2 SFDVKD, per germline. The CDR3 DNA reads TGTGCCACCAGCAAGAAACCGGGACAGCTACAACCAGAAACCTCCTACGAGCAGTACTTC. It is translated as CATSKKPGQLQPETSYEQYF.

In its sample, this clonotype was seen many times. This chain links TRBV20-1 with TRBJ2-7; D gene uncertain. CDR3 length: 14 amino acids. The V end lost 2 bases, the J end lost 4 bases, and 15 bases lay between the germline ends. The germline gives CDR1 DFQATT, CDR2 SNEGSKA (reference sequence). The CDR3 bases are TGCAGTGCTAGAAGGCAGCTAGGCTTTTACGAGCAGTACTTC. Protein product: CSARRQLGFYEQYF.

At least ten counts were recorded for this clonotype. V is TRBV15 and J is TRBJ1-1; TRBD1 matches at 10 bases. CDR3 size: 13 residues. Germline assignment: CDR1 LNHNV and CDR2 YYDKDF (reference sequence). The V and J ends lost 5 bases and 8 bases, in that order; junction bases with no gene match: 5. CDR3 amino acids: CATSPDRGREAFF. The DNA of the CDR3 is TGTGCCACCAGCCCTGACAGGGGGCGCGAAGCTTTCTTT.